This T cell receptor (beta chain) was found in a study of CD8+ T cells in alopecia areata. Study-wide context: Affected scalp percentage set treated patients' severity scores.

Overall study findings and caveats: Normal scalp had lower clonality than lesional scalp, with alopecia totalis/universalis lesions showing this most strongly.

Regarding this clone: The antigen remains undetermined.

Sequencing templates came from extracted RNA that was reverse transcribed into cDNA. Here immunoSEQ multiplex PCR was the method, and the copy in TCRdb shows in-frame clones only, minus some. The sample lists approximately 190,000 clones, 55% to 70% occurring once. Treatment noted: oral pan-JAK inhibitor, 5-10 mg twice daily. The germline gives CDR1 SEHNR, CDR2 FQNEAQ (reference sequence). This CDR3 contains 13 residues. The ends were cut back, 2 bases at V and 4 bases at J, with 6 bases in the middle. The chain combines TRBV7-9 with TRBJ1-5; D remains ambiguous. This specimen was CD4+ T cells sorted from blood, taken at week 24, from a patient treated with tofacitinib. The sequence was obtained from a human donor with alopecia areata. CDR3 sequence (DNA): TGTGCCAGCAGCTTACAGGAGAATCAGCCCCAGCATTTT. Amino acids: CASSLQENQPQHF. Variable domain in full (rest from reference TRBV7-9 and TRBJ1-5): DTGVSQNPRHKITKRGQNVTFRCDPISEHNRLYWYRQTLGQGPEFLTYFQNEAQLEKSRLLSDRFSAERPKGSFSTLEIQRTEQGDSAMYLCASSLQENQPQHFGDGTRLSIL.